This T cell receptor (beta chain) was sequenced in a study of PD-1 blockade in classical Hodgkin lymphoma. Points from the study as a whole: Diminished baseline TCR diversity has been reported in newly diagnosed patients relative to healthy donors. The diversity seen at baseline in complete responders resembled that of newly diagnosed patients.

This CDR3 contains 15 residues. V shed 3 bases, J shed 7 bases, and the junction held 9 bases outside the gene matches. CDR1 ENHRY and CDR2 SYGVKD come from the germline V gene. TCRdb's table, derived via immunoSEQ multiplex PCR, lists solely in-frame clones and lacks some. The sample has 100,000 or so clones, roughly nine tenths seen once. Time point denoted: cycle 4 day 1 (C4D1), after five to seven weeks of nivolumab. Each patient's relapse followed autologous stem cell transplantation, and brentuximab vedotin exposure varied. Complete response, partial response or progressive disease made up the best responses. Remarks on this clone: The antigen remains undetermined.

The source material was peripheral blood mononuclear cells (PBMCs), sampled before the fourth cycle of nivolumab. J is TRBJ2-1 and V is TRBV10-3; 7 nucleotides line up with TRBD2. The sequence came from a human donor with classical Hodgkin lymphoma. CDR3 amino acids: CAISDGARERNEQFF. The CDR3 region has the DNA TGTGCCATCAGTGACGGGGCGCGGGAGCGGAATGAGCAGTTCTTC.